This T cell receptor (beta chain) was captured by sequencing in a study of blood T cell repertoires in COVID-19. Overall study context: The United States, Italy and Spain provided the acute and convalescent COVID-19 samples.

The repertoire was sequenced with immunoSEQ multiplex PCR; TCRdb's copy has only in-frame clones and lacks some. The table records fewer than 250,000 clones, around nine tenths of them present only once. CDR1 and CDR2 (germline): SGHRS, YFSETQ. V lost 4 bases and J 0 bases, leaving 8 bases between the germline ends. The CDR3 is 14 residues long. Sequenced input: peripheral blood. The clonotype was recovered from a woman aged 55-69 years with acute or convalescent COVID-19. The chain couples TRBV5-1 to TRBJ1-3, with D perhaps matching TRBD1 (5 bases). The CDR3 region is CASSATVSGNTIYF. The DNA of the CDR3 is TGCGCCAGCAGCGCGACAGTCTCTGGAAACACCATATATTTT.